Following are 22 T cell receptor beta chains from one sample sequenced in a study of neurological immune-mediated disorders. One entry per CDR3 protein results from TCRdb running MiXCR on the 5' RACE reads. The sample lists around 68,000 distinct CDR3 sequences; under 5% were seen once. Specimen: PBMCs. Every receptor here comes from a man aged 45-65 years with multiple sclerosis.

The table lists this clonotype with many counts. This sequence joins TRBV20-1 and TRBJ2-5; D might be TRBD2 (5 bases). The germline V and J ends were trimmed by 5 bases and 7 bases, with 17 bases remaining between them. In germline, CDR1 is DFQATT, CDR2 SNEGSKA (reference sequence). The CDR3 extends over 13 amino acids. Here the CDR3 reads CSADKRLGGTQYF. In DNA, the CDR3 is TGCAGTGCTGACAAGAGACTCGGAGGGACCCAGTACTTC.

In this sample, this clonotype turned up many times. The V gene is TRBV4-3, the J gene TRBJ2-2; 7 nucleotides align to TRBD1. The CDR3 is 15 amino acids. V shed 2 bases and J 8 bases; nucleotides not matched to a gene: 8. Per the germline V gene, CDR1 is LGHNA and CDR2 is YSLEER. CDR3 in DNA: TGCGCCAGCAGCCAAAGGAGACAGGGAACGGGGGAGCTGTTTTTT. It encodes CASSQRRQGTGELFF.

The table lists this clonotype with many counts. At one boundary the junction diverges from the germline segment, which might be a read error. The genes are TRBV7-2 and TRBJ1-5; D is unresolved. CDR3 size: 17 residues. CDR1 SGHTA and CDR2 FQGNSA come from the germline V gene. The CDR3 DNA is TGTGCCAGCAGCTTAGATCTGTTTTCAGGTAGCAATCAGCCCCAGAATTTT. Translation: CASSLDLFSGSNQPQNF.

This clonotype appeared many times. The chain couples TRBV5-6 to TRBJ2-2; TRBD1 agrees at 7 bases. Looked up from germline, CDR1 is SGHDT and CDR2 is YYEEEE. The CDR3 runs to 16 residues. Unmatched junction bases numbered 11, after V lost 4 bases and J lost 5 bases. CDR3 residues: CASSHDNRGMTGELFF. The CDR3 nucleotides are TGTGCCAGCAGCCACGATAACAGGGGAATGACCGGGGAGCTGTTTTTT.

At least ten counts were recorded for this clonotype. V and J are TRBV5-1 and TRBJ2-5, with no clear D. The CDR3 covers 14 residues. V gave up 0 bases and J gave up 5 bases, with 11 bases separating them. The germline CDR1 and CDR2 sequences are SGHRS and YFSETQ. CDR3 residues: CASSLEGGRETQYF. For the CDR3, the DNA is TGCGCCAGCAGCTTGGAGGGCGGAAGGGAGACCCAGTACTTC.

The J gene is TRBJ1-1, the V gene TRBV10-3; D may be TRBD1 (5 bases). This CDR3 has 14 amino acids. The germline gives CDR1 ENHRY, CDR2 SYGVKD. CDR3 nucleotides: TGTGCTAGCAGGTTCTGGCAGGGCGGGACTGAAGCTTTCTTT. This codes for CASRFWQGGTEAFF.

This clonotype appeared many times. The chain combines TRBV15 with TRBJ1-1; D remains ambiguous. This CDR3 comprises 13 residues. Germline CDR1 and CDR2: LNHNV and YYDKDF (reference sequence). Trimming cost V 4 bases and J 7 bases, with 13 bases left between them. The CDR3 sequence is CATSKYLGDEAFF. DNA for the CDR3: TGTGCCACCAGCAAGTACCTGGGCGATGAAGCTTTCTTT.

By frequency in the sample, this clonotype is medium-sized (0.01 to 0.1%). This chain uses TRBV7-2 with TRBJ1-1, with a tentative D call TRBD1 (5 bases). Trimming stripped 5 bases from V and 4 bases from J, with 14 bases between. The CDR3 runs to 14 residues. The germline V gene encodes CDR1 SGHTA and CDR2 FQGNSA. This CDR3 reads CASSAMGGSTEAFF. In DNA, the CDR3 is TGTGCCAGCAGCGCCATGGGGGGAAGCACTGAAGCTTTCTTT.

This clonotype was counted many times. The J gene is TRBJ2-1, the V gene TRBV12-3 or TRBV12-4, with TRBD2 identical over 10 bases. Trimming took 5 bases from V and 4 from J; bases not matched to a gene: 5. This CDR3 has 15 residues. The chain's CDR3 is CASSQTSGEYNEQFF. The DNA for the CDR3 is TGTGCCAGCAGTCAAACTAGCGGGGAATACAATGAGCAGTTCTTC.

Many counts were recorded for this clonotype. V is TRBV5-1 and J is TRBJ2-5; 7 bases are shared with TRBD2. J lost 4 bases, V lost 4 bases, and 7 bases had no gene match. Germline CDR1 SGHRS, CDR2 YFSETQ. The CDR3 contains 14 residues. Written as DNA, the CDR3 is TGCGCCAGCAGCCCCCGGACGGGAGGAGAGACCCAGTACTTC. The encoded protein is CASSPRTGGETQYF.

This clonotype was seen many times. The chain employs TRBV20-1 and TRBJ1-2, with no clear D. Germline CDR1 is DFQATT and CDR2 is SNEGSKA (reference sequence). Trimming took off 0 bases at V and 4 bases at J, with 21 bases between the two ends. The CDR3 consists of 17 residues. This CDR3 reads CSARDPVSQFGFYGYTF. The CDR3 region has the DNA TGCAGTGCTAGAGATCCTGTCAGCCAGTTTGGCTTCTATGGCTACACCTTC.

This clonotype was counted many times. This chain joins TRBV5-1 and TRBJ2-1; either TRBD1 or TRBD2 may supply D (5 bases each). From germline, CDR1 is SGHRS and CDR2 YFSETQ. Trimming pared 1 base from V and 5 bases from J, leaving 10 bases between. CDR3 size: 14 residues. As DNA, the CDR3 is TGCGCCAGCAGCTTGTGGGGGTGGAACAATGAGCAGTTCTTC. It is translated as CASSLWGWNNEQFF.

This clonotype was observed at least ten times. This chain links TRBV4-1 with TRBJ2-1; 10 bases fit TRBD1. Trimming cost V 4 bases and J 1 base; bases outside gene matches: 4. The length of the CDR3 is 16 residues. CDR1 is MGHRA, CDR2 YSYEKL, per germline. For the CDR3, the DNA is TGCGCCAGCAGCCCACCGGGACAGGGGTCCTACAATGAGCAGTTCTTC. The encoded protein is CASSPPGQGSYNEQFF.

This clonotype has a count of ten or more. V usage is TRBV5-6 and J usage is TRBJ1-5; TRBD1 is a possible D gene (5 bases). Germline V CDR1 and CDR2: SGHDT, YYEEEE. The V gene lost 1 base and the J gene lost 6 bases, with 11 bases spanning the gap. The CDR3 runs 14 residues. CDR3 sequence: CASSLLGVGQPQHF. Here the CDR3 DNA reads TGTGCCAGCAGCTTGTTAGGGGTGGGTCAGCCCCAGCATTTT.

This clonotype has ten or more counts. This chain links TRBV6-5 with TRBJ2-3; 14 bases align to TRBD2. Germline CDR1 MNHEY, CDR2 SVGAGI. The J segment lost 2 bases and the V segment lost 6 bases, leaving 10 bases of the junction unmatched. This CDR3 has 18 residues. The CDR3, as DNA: TGTGCCAGCAGCAGGACTAGCGGGGGGTCCCTGCTCACAGATACGCAGTATTTT. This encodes CASSRTSGGSLLTDTQYF.

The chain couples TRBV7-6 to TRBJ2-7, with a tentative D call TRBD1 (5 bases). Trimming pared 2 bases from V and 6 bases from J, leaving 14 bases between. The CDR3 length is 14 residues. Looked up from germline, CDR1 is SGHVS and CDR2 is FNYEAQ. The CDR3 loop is CASSLQSKGFEQYF. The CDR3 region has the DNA TGTGCCAGCAGCTTACAATCGAAGGGGTTCGAGCAGTACTTC.

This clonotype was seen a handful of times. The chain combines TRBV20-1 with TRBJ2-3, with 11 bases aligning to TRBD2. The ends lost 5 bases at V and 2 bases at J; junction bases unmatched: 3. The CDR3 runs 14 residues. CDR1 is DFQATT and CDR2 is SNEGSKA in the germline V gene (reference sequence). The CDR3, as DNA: TGCAGTGCTGCGACTAGCGGGGCCACAGATACGCAGTATTTT. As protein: CSAATSGATDTQYF.

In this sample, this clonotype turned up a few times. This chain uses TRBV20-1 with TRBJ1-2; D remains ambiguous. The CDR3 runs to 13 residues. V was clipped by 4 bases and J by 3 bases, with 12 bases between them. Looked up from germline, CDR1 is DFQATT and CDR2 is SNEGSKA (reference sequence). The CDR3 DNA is TGCAGTGCTACCAACGAACGGGACTATGGCTACACCTTC. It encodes CSATNERDYGYTF.

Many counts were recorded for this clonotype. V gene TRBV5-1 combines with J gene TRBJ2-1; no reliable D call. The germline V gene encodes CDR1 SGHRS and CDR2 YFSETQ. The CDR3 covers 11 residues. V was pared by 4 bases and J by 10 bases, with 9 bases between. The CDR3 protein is CASSQIEEQFF. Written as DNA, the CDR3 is TGCGCCAGCAGCCAAATTGAAGAGCAGTTCTTC.

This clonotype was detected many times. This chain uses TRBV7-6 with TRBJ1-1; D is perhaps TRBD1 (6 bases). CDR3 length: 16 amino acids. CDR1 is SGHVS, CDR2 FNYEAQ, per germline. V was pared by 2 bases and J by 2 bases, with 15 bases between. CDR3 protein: CASSLSWGLPNTEAFF. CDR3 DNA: TGTGCCAGCAGCTTATCCTGGGGGCTTCCAAACACTGAAGCTTTCTTT.

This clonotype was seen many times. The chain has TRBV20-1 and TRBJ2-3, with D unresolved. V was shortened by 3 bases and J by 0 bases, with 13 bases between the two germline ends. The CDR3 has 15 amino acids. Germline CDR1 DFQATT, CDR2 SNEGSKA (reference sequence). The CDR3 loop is CSASLATYSTDTQYF. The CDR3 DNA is TGCAGTGCTAGTTTGGCAACCTATAGCACAGATACGCAGTATTTT.

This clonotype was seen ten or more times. Here the CDR3 DNA reads TGTGCCAGCAGTTGGACCGGGACGGACTACGAGCAGTACTTC. Protein sequence: CASSWTGTDYEQYF. The gene calls are TRBV12-3 or TRBV12-4 and TRBJ2-7; D assignment may be TRBD1 or TRBD2 (5 bases each). The germline V and J ends were trimmed by 4 bases and 3 bases, with 13 bases remaining between them. This CDR3 is built from 14 residues.